The 8 T cell receptor beta chains reported below all come from one sample, sequenced in a study of CD4+ T cells in melanoma. This table comes from immunoSEQ multiplex PCR, and its TCRdb copy is limited to in-frame clones, with some not included. The sample lists approximately 14,000 clones, less than 85% seen once, with roughly 11% in the top ten. Sequences were obtained from cells from a culture (not recorded whether cultured in vitro). The receptors were gathered from a human donor with melanoma.

J is TRBJ2-7 and V is TRBV30, with a weak D call TRBD2 (6 bases). This CDR3 comprises 14 residues. The germline V gene encodes CDR1 GTSNPN and CDR2 SVGIG (reference sequence). Trimming took off 3 bases at V and 5 bases at J, with 17 bases between the two ends. The CDR3 nucleotides are TGTGCCTGGAGGATCGGGAGAGGGATCGACGAGCAGTACTTC. Amino acid sequence: CAWRIGRGIDEQYF. The whole variable domain, remainder taken from reference TRBV30 and TRBJ2-7, is SQTIHQWPATLVQPVGSPLSLECTVEGTSNPNLYWYRQAAGRGLQLLFYSVGIGQISSEVPQNLSASRPQDRQFILSSKKLLLSDSGFYLCAWRIGRGIDEQYFGPGTRLTVT.

This clone was seen once. The CDR3 region has the DNA TGTGCCACCAGCAGCGACAGCACCGGGGAGCTGTTTTTT. This gives the protein CATSSDSTGELFF. The chain carries TRBV15 and TRBJ2-2; a weak D match, TRBD1 (5 bases). The CDR3 runs 13 residues. Germline assignment: CDR1 LNHNV and CDR2 YYDKDF (reference sequence). Trimming took 3 bases from V and 4 from J, leaving 6 bases between them. The entire variable domain, with the rest obtained from reference TRBV15 and TRBJ2-2, is as follows: DAMVIQNPRYQVTQFGKPVTLSCSQTLNHNVMYWYQQKSSQAPKLLFHYYDKDFNNEADTPDNFQSRRPNTSFCFLDIRSPGLGDTAMYLCATSSDSTGELFFGEGSRLTVL.

In nucleotides, the CDR3 is TGTGCCAGCAGTTCCGGGACAGGGTTAAAATATGAAAAACTGTTTTTT. It specifies CASSSGTGLKYEKLFF. V and J are TRBV6-5 and TRBJ1-4, with 9 bases fitting TRBD1. Trimming took 4 bases from V and 6 from J; bases not matched to a gene: 9. The germline gives CDR1 MNHEY, CDR2 SVGAGI. The length of the CDR3 is 16 residues.

This clone has more than one count but fewer than ten. V is TRBV16 and J is TRBJ1-5; D is undetermined. The CDR3 covers 13 residues. V was trimmed by 2 bases and J by 6 bases, leaving 8 bases between them. The V gene's germline CDR1 is KGHSY and CDR2 FQNENV. The CDR3 protein is CASSQMSIQPQHF. The CDR3, as DNA: TGTGCCAGCAGCCAAATGTCCATTCAGCCCCAGCATTTT.

The rearrangement joins TRBV6-1 to TRBJ2-5; TRBD2 might be the D (5 bases). The length of the CDR3 is 16 residues. Germline V gene data show CDR1 as MNHNS and CDR2 as SASEGT. V was cut by 0 bases and J by 5 bases, with 16 bases left in between. CDR3 in DNA: TGTGCCAGCAGTGAAGCTCTAAGCTCAAGAGGGGAGACCCAGTACTTC. Translating gives CASSEALSSRGETQYF.

CDR3 DNA: TGTGCCAGCAGCCAAAGCACAGTTACTTATTCACCCCTCCACTTT. The encoded protein is CASSQSTVTYSPLHF. The genes are TRBV11-1 and TRBJ1-6, with unresolved D. CDR1 is SGHAT and CDR2 is FQDESV in the germline V gene (reference sequence). Trimming took off 5 bases at V and 8 bases at J, with 16 bases between the two ends. This CDR3 region has 15 residues.

The CDR3 DNA follows: TGTGCCAGCTCACCGACGACAGTAAATGAAAAACTGTTTTTT. Translated: CASSPTTVNEKLFF. The V call is TRBV18, the J call TRBJ1-4; D is possibly TRBD1 (5 bases). The CDR3 is made up of 14 amino acids. Trimming pared 3 bases from V and 5 bases from J, leaving 10 bases between. From germline, CDR1 is KGHSH and CDR2 LQKENI.

The chain employs TRBV18 and TRBJ2-7, with 7 bases lining up with TRBD1. Germline V gene lookup returns CDR1 KGHSH and CDR2 LQKENI. V lost 3 bases and J lost 3; bases outside the gene matches: 8. The CDR3 has 15 residues. The CDR3 DNA sequence: TGTGCCAGCTCACCCCCCAGGGGGACCTTCTACGAGCAGTACTTC. Its translation: CASSPPRGTFYEQYF.